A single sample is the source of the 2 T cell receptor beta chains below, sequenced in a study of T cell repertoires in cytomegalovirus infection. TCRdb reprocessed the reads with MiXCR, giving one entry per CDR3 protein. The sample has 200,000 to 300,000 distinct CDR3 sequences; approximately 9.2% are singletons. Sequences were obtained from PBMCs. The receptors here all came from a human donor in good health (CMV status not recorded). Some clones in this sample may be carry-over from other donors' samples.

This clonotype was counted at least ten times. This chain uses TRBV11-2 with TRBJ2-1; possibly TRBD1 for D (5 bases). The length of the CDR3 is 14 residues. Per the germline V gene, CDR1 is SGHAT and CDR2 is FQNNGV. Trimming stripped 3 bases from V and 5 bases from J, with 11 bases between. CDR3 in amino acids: CASSFWGRNNEQFF. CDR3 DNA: TGTGCCAGCAGCTTTTGGGGCAGGAACAATGAGCAGTTCTTC.

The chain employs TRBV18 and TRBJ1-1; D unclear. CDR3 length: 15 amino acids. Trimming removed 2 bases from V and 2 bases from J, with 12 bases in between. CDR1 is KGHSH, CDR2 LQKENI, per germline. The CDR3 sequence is CASSPRTERNTEAFF. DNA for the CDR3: TGTGCCAGCTCACCAAGAACAGAGAGAAACACTGAAGCTTTCTTT.